This TCR beta chain was identified during a study of cytomegalovirus exposure and HLA in healthy donors (dated by TCRdb to about 2017). For the wider study: The 700 or so repertoires of the first cohort and the 110 or so validation repertoires were produced on the same platform, according to a later analysis. The study was designed to test whether signatures of past pathogen exposure could be identified by cataloging public T cell receptors. Besides the first cohort of roughly 660 subjects, a separate validation cohort made up of 120 or so different subjects was used. To predict cytomegalovirus infection status, the study combined high-throughput TCR immunosequencing, statistical association of individual TCRs with disease status, and machine learning. The research as a whole found: In both the original and validation cohorts, the classifier was reported to diagnose cytomegalovirus status with high specificity and sensitivity. All 120 or so repertoires were used to score co-occurrence in the validation cohort in a later analysis, because that analysis had no HLA typing for the cohort. While some public TCRs were present in many individuals, most TCR sequences turned up only very rarely across donors. A later analysis found that TCRs clustered in the first cohort also tended to co-occur in the approximately 120 validation repertoires, with roughly 95% of cluster scores above 0. A few of the identified cytomegalovirus-associated TCR beta chains were confirmed in vitro to be specific for cytomegalovirus antigens. In the study, around 150 TCR beta chains were listed as associated with cytomegalovirus. It was suggested by the authors that the approach could potentially be generalized to other disease states and immunological phenotypes.

Library preparation used the immunoSEQ multiplex PCR assay. The source study handled its data this way. A statistical classification framework was developed to diagnose cytomegalovirus status using the catalog of TCR beta chain sequences. Imported from immuneACCESS, the table was reduced by TCRdb to in-frame sequences with V and J called. These copies leave out some clones; in studies compared against another copy, an unresolved V gene accounts for under half, and the cause of the remainder is not known. The V and J calls and clone size come from that table; D and trimming were worked out from the DNA. For this sample there are some 90,000 clones; roughly 96% appear just once. The leading ten clones occupy roughly 0.8% of the sample. Donors formed part of the validation cohort, which comprised about 130 subjects and was distinct from the first cohort of over 500 subjects. About this clone: No cognate antigen has been identified for it. One base away there is no much larger clone; base qualities are not given.

Cut back by 4 bases and 3 bases, the V and J ends lie 8 bases apart. From the cysteine through the phenylalanine, the CDR3 covers 13 amino acids. The sequence is cut down to CDR3 DNA, 39 bases in frame from base 1. The germline V gene sets CDR1 to SGHDN and CDR2 to FVKESK. Here the chain combines TRBV14 and TRBJ2-3; the D gene identity is not certain. The source of this sequence is a man aged 18 to 35 in good health and CMV-seronegative. Material: PBMCs. The CDR3 protein sequence reads: CASSRFETDTQYF. The nucleotide sequence reads TGTGCCAGCAGCCGGTTCGAGACAGATACGCAGTATTTT.